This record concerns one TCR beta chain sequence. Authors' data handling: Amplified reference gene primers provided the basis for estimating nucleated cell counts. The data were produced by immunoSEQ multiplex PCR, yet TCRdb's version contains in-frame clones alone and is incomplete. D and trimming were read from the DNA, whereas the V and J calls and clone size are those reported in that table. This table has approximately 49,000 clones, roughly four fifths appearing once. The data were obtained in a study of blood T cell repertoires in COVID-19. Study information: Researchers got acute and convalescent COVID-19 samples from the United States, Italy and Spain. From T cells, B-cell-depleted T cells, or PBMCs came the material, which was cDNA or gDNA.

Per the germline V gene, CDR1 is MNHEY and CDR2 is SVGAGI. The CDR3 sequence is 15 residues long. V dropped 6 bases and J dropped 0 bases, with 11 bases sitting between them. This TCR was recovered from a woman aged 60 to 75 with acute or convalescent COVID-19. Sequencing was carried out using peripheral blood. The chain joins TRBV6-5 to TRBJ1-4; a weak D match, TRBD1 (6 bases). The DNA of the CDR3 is TGTGCCAGCAGGCGCGGACAGTCAACTAATGAAAAACTGTTTTTT. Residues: CASRRGQSTNEKLFF.